This T cell receptor (beta chain) was found in a study of Ad26.COV2.S vaccination and SARS-CoV-2 variants. Generated by immunoSEQ multiplex PCR, the TCRdb table keeps only in-frame clones and is missing some. The sample lists about 350,000 clones, about 86% seen once, with about 10% in the top ten. The CDR3 length is 16 residues. V was trimmed by 2 bases and J by 7 bases, leaving 19 bases between them. Germline V gives CDR1 SGHNT, CDR2 YYREEE (reference sequence). Treatment defined: some 20 received Ad26.COV2.S at low or high dose, single or two shots; five or six received placebo; per-sample allocation not given. Material that was analyzed had been drawn on day 63 after the first vaccine or placebo injection. Within Boston, the person who donated was an adult of 18-55 years.

This chain connects TRBV5-4 to TRBJ2-1; the D gene is possibly TRBD2 (7 bases). Source: peripheral blood, taken in a trial of Ad26.COV2.S vaccine versus placebo. This clonotype was sampled from a person between 18 and 65 years old who received the Ad26.COV2.S COVID-19 vaccine or a placebo. CDR3 nucleotides: TGTGCCAGCAGCTTCGGAGGGGGGGCGGATATGAATGAGCAGTTCTTC. Protein product: CASSFGGGADMNEQFF.